This T cell receptor beta chain appears in the sequencing data of a study of blood T cell repertoires in COVID-19. TCRdb's table, derived via immunoSEQ multiplex PCR, lists solely in-frame clones and lacks some. The sample lists approximately 120,000 clones, about 88% seen once, with more than 0.9% in the top ten. Per germline, CDR1 SGHVS and CDR2 FQNEAQ. The CDR3 spans 14 residues. V shed 5 bases and J shed 2 bases, with 12 bases lying between them. The V gene is TRBV7-8, the J gene TRBJ2-5; TRBD2 might be the D (6 bases). The TCR was taken from a woman older than 75 with acute or convalescent COVID-19. The sample taken for sequencing was peripheral blood. CDR3: CASSQGLSQETQYF. DNA of the CDR3: TGTGCCAGCAGCCAGGGACTCTCACAAGAGACCCAGTACTTC. Supplemented by reference TRBV7-8 and TRBJ2-5, the full variable domain reads GAGVSQSPRYKVAKRGQDVALRCDPISGHVSLFWYQQALGQGPEFLTYFQNEAQLDKSGLPSDRFFAERPEGSVSTLKIQRTQQEDSAVYLCASSQGLSQETQYFGPGTRLLVL.